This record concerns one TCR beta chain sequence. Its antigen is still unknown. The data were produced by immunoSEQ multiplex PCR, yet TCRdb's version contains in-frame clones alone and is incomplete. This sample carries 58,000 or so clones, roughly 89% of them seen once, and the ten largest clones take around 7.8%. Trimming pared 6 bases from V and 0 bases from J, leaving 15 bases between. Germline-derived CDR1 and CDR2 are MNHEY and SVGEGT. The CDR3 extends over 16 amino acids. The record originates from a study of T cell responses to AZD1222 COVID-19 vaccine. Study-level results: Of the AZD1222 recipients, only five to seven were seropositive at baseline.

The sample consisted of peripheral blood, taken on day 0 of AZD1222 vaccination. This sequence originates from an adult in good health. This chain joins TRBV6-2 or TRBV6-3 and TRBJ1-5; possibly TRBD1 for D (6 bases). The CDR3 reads CASSPHRDPSNQPQHF. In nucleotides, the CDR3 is TGTGCCAGCAGCCCCCACAGGGACCCTAGCAATCAGCCCCAGCATTTT.